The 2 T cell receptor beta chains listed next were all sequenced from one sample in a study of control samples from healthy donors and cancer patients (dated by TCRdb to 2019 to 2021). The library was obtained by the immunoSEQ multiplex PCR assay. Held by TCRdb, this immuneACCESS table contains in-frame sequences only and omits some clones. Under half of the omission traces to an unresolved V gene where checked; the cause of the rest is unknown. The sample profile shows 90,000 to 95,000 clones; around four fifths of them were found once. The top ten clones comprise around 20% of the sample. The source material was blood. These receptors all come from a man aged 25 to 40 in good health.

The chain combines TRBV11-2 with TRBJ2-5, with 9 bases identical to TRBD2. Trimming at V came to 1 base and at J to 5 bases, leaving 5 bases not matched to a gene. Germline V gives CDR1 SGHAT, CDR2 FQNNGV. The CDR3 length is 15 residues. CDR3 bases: TGTGCCAGCAGCTTAGCCCTAGCGGGGCCGGAGACCCAGTACTTC. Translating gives CASSLALAGPETQYF.

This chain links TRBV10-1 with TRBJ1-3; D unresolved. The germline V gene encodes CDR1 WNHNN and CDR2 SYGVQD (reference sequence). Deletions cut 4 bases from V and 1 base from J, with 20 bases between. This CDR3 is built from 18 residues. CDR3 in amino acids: CASSGASTGNSSGNTIYF. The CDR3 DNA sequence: TGCGCCAGCAGTGGCGCTAGTACCGGGAACTCTTCTGGAAACACCATATATTTT.